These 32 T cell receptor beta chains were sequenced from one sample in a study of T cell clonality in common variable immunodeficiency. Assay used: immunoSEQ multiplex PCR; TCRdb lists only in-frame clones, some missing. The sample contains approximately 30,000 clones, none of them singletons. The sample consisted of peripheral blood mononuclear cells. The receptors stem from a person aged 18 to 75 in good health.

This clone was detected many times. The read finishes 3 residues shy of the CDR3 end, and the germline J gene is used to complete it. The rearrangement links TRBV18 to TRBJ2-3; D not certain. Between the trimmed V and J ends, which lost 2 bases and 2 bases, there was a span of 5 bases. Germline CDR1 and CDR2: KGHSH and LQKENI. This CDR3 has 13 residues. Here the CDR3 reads CASSPGTTDTQYF. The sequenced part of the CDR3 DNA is TGTGCCAGCTCACCAGGCACCACAGATACG.

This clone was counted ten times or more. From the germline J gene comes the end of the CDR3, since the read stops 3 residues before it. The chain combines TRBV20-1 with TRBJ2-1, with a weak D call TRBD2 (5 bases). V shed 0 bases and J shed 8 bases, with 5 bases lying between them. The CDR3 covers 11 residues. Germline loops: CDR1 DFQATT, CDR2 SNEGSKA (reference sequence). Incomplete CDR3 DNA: TGCAGTGCTAGAGATAGCGATGAG. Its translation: CSARDSDE. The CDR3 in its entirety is CSARDSDEQFF.

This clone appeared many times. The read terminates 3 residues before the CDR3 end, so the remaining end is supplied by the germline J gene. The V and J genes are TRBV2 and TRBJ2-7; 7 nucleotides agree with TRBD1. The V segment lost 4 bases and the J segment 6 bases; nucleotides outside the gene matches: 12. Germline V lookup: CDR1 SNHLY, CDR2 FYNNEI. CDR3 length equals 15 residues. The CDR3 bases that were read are TGTGCCAGCAGTGCCCAAGGGGGCAGTAGTGTCGAG. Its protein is CASSAQGGSSVE. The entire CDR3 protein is CASSAQGGSSVEQYF. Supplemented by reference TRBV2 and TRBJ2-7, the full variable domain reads EPEVTQTPSHQVTQMGQEVILRCVPISNHLYFYWYRQILGQKVEFLVSFYNNEISEKSEIFDDQFSVERPDGSNFTLKIRSTKLEDSAMYFCASSAQGGSSVEQYFGPGTRLTVT.

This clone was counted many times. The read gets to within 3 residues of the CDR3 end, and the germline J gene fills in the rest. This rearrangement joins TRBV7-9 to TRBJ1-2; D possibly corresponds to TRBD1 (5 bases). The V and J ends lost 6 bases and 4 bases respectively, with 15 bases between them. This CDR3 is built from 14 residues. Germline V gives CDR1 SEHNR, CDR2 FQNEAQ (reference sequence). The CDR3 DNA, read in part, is TGTGCCAGCAGGCAAAACGGACAAACCTATGGC. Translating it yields CASRQNGQTYG. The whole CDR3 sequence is CASRQNGQTYGYTF. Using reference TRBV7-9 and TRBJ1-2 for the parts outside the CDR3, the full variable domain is DTGVSQNPRHKITKRGQNVTFRCDPISEHNRLYWYRQTLGQGPEFLTYFQNEAQLEKSRLLSDRFSAERPKGSFSTLEIQRTEQGDSAMYLCASRQNGQTYGYTFGSGTRLTVV.

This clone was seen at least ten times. Incomplete CDR3 DNA: TGTGCCAGCAGTTTGTCCCCCGACGTGTTACCCGGGGGTGGC. This gives the protein CASSLSPDVLPGGG. The full-length CDR3 reads as CASSLSPDVLPGGGYTF. V and J are TRBV12-3 or TRBV12-4 and TRBJ1-2; weak D call: TRBD1 (5 bases). The read ends 3 residues shy of where the CDR3 ends; the end is completed using the germline J gene. V lost 3 bases, J lost 7 bases, and 24 bases lay in between. The CDR3 is made up of 17 amino acids.

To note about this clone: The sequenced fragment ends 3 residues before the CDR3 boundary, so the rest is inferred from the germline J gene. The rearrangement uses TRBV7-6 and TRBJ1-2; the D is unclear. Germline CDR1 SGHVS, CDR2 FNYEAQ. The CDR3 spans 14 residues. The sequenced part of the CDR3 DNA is TGTGCCAGCAGCTTAGGCTCGGACTCCTACGAC. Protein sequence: CASSLGSDSYD. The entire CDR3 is CASSLGSDSYDYTF.

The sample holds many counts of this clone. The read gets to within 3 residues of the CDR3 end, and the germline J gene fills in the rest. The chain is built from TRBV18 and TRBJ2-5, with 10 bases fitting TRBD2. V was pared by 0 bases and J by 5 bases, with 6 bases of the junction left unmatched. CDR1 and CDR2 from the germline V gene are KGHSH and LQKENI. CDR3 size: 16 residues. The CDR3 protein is CASSPPKLAGVETQYF. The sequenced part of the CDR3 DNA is TGTGCCAGCTCACCACCGAAGCTAGCGGGAGTGGAGACC. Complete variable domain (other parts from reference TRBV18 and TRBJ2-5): NAGVMQNPRHLVRRRGQEARLRCSPMKGHSHVYWYRQLPEEGLKFMVYLQKENIIDESGMPKERFSAEFPKEGPSILRIQQVVRGDSAAYFCASSPPKLAGVETQYFGPGTRLLVL.

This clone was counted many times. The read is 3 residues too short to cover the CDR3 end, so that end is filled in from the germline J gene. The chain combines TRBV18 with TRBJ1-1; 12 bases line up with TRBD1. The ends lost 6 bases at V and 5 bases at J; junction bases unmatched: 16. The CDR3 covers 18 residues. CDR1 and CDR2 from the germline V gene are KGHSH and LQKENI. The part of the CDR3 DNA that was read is TGTGCCAGCTCTTGGGGACAGGGGGCTTTAACGGCGAATACTGAA. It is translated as CASSWGQGALTANTE. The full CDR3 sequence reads CASSWGQGALTANTEAFF. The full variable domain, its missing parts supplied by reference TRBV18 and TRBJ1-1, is NAGVMQNPRHLVRRRGQEARLRCSPMKGHSHVYWYRQLPEEGLKFMVYLQKENIIDESGMPKERFSAEFPKEGPSILRIQQVVRGDSAAYFCASSWGQGALTANTEAFFGQGTRLTVV.

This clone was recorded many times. The part of the CDR3 DNA that was read is TGCGCCAGCAGCGCGACAGGGGCGAACACCGGGGAG. Amino acids: CASSATGANTGE. Given in full, the CDR3 is CASSATGANTGELFF. The genes are TRBV5-1 and TRBJ2-2; 8 nucleotides match TRBD1. The CDR3 is cut off 3 residues early in the read; its end comes from the germline J gene. The CDR3 is 15 amino acids. Germline assignment: CDR1 SGHRS and CDR2 YFSETQ. The V gene end was trimmed by 4 bases and the J gene end by 0 bases; junction bases not matched to a gene: 2.

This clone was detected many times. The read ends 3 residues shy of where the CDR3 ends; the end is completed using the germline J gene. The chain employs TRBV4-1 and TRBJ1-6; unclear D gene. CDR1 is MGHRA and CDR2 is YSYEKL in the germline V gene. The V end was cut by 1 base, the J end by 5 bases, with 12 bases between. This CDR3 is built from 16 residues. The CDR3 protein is CASSQVSGKDNSPLHF. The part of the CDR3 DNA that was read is TGCGCCAGCAGCCAAGTTTCGGGGAAAGATAATTCACCC.

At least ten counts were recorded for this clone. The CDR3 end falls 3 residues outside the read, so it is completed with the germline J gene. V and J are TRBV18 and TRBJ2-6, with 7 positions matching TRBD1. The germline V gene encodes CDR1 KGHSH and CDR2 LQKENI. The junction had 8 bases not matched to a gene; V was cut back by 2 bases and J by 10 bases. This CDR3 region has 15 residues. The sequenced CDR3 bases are TGTGCCAGCTCACCAATGGGACAGAGTATGAACGTC. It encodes CASSPMGQSMNV. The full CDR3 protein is CASSPMGQSMNVLTF.

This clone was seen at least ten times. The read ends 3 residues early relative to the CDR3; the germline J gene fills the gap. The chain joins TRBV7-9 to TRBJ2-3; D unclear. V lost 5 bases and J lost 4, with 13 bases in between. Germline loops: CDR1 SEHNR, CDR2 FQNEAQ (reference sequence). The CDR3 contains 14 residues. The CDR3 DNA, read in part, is TGTGCCAGCAGCCCGTCCACACAAGCAGATACG. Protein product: CASSPSTQADT. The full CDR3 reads CASSPSTQADTQYF.

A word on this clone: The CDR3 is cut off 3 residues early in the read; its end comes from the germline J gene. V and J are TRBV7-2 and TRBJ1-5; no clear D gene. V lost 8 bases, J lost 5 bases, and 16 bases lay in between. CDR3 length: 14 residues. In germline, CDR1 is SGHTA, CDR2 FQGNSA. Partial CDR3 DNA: TGTGCCAGCTCCAAAACTTCGGGTGATCAGCCC. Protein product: CASSKTSGDQP. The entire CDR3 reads CASSKTSGDQPQHF.

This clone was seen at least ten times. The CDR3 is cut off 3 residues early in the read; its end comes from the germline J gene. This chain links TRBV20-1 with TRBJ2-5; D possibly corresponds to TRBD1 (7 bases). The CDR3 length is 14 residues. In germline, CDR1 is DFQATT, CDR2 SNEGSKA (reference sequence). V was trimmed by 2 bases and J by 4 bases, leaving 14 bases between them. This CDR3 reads CSARRGAGGETQYF. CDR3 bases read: TGCAGTGCTAGAAGGGGGGCAGGGGGAGAGACC.

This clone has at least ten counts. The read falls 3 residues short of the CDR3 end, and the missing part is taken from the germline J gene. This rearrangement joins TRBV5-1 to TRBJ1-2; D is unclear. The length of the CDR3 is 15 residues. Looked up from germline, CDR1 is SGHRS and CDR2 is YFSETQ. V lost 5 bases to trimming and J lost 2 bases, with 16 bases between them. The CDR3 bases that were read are TGCGCCAGCAGTCTCGAGGTACAGAGAAACTATGGC. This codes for CASSLEVQRNYG. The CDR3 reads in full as CASSLEVQRNYGYTF.

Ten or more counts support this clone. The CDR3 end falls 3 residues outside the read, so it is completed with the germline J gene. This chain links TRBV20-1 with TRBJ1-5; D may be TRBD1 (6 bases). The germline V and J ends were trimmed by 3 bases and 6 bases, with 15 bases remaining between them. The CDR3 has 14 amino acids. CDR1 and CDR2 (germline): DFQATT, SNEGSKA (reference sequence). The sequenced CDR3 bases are TGCAGTGCTAGCCCAGGGGACATGCGTCAGCCC. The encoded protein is CSASPGDMRQP. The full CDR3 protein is CSASPGDMRQPQHF.

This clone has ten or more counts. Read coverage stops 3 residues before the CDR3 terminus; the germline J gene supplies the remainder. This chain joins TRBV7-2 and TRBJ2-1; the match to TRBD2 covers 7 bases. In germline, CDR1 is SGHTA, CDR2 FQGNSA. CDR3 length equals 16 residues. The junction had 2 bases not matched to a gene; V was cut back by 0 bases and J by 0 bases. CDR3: CASSLAGGNSYNEQFF. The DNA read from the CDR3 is TGTGCCAGCAGCTTAGCCGGGGGGAACTCCTACAATGAG. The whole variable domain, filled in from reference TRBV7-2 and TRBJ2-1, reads GAGVSQSPSNKVTEKGKDVELRCDPISGHTALYWYRQSLGQGLEFLIYFQGNSAPDKSGLPSDRFSAERTGGSVSTLTIQRTQQEDSAVYLCASSLAGGNSYNEQFFGPGTRLTVL.

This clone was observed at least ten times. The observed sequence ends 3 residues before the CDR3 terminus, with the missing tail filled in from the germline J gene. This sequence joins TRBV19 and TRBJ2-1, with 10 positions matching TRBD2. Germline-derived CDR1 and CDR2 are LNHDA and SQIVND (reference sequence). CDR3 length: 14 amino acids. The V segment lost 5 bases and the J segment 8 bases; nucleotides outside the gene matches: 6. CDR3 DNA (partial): TGTGCCAGTAGTTCGGGACTAGCGATGCATGAG. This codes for CASSSGLAMHE. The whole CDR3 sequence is CASSSGLAMHEQFF.

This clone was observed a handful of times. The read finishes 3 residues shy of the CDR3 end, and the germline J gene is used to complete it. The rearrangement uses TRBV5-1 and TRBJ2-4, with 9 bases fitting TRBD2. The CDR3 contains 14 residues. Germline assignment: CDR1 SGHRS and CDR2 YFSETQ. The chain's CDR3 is CASKGAGGIETQYF. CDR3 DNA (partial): TGCGCCAGCAAGGGAGCGGGAGGTATAGAGACT.

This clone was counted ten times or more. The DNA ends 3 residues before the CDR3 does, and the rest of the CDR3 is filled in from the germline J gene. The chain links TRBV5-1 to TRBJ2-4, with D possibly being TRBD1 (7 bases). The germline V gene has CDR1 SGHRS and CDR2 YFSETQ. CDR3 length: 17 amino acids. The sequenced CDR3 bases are TGCGCCAGCAGCTTGGAACCCAGGGGGACTGGTAGCTATGGT. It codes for CASSLEPRGTGSYG. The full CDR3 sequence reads CASSLEPRGTGSYGQYF.

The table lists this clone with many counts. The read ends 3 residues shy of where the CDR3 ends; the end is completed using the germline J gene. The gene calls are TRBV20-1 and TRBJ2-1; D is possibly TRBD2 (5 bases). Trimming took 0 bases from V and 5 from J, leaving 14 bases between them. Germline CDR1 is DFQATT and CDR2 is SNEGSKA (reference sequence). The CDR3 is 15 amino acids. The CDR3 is CSARDRGRGHNEQFF. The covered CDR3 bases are TGCAGTGCTAGAGATCGGGGAAGAGGGCACAATGAG.

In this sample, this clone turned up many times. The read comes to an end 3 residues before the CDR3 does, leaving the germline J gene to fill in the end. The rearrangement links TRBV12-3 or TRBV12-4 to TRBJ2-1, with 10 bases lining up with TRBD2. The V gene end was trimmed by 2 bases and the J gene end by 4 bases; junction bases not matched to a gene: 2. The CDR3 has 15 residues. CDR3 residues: CASSLLAGAYNEQFF. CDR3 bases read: TGTGCCAGCAGTTTACTAGCGGGGGCTTACAATGAG.

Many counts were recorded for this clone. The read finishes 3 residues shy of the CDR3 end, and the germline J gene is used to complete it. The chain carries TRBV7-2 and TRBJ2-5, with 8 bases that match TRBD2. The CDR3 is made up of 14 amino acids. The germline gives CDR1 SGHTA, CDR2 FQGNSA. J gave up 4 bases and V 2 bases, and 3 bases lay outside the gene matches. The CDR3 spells CASSLLAGGETQYF. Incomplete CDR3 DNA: TGTGCCAGCAGCTTACTCGCGGGGGGAGAGACC.

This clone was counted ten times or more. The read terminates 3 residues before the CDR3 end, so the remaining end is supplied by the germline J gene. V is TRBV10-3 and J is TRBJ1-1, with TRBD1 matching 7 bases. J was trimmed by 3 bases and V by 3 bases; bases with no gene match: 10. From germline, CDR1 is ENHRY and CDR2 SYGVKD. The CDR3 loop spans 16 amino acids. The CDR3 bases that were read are TGTGCCATCAGTGAAAGAAAAGGACAGGACGACACTGAA. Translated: CAISERKGQDDTE. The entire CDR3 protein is CAISERKGQDDTEAFF.

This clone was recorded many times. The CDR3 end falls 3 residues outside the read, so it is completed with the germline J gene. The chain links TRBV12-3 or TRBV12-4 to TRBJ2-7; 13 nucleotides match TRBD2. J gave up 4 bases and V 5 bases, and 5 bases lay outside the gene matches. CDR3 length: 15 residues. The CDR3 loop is CASSPRGLAGYEQYF. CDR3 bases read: TGTGCCAGCAGTCCTCGGGGACTAGCGGGGTACGAG.

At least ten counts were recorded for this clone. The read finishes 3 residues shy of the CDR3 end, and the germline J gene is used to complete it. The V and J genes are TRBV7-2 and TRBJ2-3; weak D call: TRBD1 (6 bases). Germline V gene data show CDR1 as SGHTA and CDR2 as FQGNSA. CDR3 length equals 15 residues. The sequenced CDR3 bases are TGTGCCAGCAGCCCAGGGGCCTTCCCAGGTTCGACG. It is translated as CASSPGAFPGST. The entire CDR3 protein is CASSPGAFPGSTQYF.

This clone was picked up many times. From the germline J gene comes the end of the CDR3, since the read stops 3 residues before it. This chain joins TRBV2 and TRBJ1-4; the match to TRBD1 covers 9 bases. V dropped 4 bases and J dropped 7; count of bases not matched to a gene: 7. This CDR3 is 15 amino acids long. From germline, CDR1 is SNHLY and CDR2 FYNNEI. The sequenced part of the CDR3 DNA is TGTGCCAGCAGTGCAGGGACAGGGACGAGTGAAAAA. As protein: CASSAGTGTSEK. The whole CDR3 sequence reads CASSAGTGTSEKLFF.

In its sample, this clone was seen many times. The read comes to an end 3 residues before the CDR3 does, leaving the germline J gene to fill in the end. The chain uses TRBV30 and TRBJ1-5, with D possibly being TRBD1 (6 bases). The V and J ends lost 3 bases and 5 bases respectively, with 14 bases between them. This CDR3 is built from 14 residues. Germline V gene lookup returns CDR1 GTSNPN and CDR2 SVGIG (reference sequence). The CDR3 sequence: CAWSARDIDQPQHF. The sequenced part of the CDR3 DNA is TGTGCCTGGAGCGCACGGGACATTGATCAGCCC.

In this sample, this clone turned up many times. The CDR3 is CASSPSDRRQETQYF. The CDR3 DNA, read in part, is TGTGCCAGCTCACCTTCGGACAGGAGACAAGAGACC. The chain uses TRBV18 and TRBJ2-5, with TRBD1 matching over 7 bases. Read sequence stops 3 residues before the CDR3 end, and the germline J gene provides the missing end. CDR1 KGHSH and CDR2 LQKENI come from the germline V gene. The CDR3 totals 15 residues. V dropped 3 bases and J dropped 2; count of bases not matched to a gene: 6.

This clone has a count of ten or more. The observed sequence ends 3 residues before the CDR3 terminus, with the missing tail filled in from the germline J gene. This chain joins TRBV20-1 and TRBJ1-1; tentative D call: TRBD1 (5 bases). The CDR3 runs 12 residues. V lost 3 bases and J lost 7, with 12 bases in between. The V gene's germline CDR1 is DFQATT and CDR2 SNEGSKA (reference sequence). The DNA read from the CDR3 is TGCAGTGCTAGGTTTTTCGGGGGTGAA. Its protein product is CSARFFGGE. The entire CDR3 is CSARFFGGEAFF.

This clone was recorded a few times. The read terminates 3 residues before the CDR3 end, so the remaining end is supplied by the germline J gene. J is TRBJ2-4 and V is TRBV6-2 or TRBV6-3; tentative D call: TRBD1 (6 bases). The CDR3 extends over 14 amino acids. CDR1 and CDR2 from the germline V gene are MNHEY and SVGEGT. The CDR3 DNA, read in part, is TGTGCCAGCAGACTACAGGGATTTCTCTATGGT. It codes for CASRLQGFLYG. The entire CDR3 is CASRLQGFLYGQYF.

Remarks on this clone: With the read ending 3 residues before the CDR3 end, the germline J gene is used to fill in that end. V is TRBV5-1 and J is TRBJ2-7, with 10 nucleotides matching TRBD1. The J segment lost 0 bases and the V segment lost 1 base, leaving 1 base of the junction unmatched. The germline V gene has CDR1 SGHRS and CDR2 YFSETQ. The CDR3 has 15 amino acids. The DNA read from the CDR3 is TGCGCCAGCAGCTTGTGGACAGGGGGCTCCTACGAG. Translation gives CASSLWTGGSYE. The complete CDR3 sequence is CASSLWTGGSYEQYF.